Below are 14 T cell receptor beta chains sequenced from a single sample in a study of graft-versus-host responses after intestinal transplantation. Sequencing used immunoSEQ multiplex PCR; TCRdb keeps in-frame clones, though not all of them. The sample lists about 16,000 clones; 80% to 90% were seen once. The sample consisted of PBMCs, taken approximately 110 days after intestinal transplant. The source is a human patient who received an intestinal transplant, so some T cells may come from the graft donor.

The CDR3: CASSLVGRDSSYEQYF. The CDR3 region has the DNA TGTGCCAGCAGCTTAGTCGGCAGGGATAGCTCCTACGAGCAGTACTTC. The chain carries TRBV7-8 and TRBJ2-7; D is perhaps TRBD1 (5 bases). Trimming removed 1 base from V and 0 bases from J, with 13 bases in between. Germline values: CDR1 SGHVS, CDR2 FQNEAQ. There are 16 residues in the CDR3.

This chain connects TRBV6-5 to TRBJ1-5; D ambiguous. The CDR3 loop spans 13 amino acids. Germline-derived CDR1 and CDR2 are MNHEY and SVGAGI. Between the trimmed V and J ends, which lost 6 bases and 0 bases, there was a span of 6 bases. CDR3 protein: CASSPHSNQPQHF. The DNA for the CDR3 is TGTGCCAGCAGCCCCCATAGCAATCAGCCCCAGCATTTT.

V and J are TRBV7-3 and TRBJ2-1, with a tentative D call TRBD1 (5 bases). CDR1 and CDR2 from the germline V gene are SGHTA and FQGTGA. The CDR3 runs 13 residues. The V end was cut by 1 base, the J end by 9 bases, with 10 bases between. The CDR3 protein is CASSLKARGEQFF. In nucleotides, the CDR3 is TGTGCCAGCAGCTTAAAGGCTAGGGGTGAGCAGTTCTTC.

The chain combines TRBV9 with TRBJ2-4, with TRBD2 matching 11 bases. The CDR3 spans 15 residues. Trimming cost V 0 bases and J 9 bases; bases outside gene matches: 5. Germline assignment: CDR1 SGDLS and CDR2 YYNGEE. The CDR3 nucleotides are TGTGCCAGCAGCGTAGGTAGCGGGAGGGAGGCCATTCAGTACTTC. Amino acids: CASSVGSGREAIQYF.

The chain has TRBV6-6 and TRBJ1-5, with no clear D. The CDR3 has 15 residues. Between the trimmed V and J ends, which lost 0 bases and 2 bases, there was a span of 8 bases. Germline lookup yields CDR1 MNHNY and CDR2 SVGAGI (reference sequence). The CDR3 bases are TGTGCCAGCAGTTACTCAAACGGAGGCAATCAGCCCCAGCATTTT. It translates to CASSYSNGGNQPQHF.

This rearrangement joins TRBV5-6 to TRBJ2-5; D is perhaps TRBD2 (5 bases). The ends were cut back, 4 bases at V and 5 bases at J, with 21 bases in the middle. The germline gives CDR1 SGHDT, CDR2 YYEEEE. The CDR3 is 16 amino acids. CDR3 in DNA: TGTGCCAGCAGCCCTCCGGAGGTTTGGGTATTGGAGACCCAGTACTTC. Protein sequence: CASSPPEVWVLETQYF.

The CDR3 reads CASSTDRISPLHF. CDR3 coding DNA: TGTGCCAGCAGCACGGACAGGATTTCACCCCTCCACTTT. The V and J genes are TRBV7-6 and TRBJ1-6, with TRBD1 identical over 7 bases. This CDR3 is built from 13 residues. The germline CDR1 and CDR2 sequences are SGHVS and FNYEAQ. The junction had 4 bases not matched to a gene; V was cut back by 5 bases and J by 9 bases.

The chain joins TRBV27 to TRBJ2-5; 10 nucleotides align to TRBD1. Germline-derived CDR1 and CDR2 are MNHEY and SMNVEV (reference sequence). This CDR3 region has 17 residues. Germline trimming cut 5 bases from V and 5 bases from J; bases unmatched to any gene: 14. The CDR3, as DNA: TGTGCCAGCAGTCCAGGGACAGGGGCACCCTTAGAGGAGACCCAGTACTTC. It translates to CASSPGTGAPLEETQYF.

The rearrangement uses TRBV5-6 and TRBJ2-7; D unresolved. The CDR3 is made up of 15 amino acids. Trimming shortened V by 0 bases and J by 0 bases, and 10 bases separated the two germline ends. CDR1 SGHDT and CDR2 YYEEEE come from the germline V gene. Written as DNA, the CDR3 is TGTGCCAGCAGCTTGGTCGGTAGGGTCTCCTACGAGCAGTACTTC. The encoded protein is CASSLVGRVSYEQYF.

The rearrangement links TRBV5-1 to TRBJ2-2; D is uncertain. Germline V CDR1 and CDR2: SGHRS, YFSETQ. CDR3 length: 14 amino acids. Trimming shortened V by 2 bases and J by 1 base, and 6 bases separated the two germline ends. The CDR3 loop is CASSFRMNTGELFF. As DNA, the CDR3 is TGCGCCAGCAGCTTCCGAATGAACACCGGGGAGCTGTTTTTT. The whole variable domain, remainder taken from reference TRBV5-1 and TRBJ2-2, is KAGVTQTPRYLIKTRGQQVTLSCSPISGHRSVSWYQQTPGQGLQFLFEYFSETQRNKGNFPGRFSGRQFSNSRSEMNVSTLELGDSALYLCASSFRMNTGELFFGEGSRLTVL.

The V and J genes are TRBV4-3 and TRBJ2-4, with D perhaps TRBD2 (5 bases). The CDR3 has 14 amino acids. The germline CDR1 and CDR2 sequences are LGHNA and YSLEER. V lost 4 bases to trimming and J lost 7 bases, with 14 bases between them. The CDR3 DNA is TGCGCCAGCAGCCCCCGGGGAGACCCGAACATTCAGTACTTC. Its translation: CASSPRGDPNIQYF.

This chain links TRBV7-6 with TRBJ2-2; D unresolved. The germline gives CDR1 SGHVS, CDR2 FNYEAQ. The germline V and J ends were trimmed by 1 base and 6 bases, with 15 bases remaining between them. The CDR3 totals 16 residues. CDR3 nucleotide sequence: TGTGCCAGCAGCTTAGGGAGTTCTAAGCATCCCGGGGAGCTGTTTTTT. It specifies CASSLGSSKHPGELFF. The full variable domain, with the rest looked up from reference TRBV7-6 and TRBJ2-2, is GAGVSQSPRYKVTKRGQDVALRCDPISGHVSLYWYRQALGQGPEFLTYFNYEAQQDKSGLPNDRFSAERPEGSISTLTIQRTEQRDSAMYRCASSLGSSKHPGELFFGEGSRLTVL.

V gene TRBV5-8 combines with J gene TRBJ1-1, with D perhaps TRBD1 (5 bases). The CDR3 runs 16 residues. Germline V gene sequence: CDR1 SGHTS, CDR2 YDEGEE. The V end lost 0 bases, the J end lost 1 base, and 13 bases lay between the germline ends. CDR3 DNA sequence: TGTGCCAGCAGCTTGGCCCGGGGGGTGTGGAACACTGAAGCTTTCTTT. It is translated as CASSLARGVWNTEAFF.

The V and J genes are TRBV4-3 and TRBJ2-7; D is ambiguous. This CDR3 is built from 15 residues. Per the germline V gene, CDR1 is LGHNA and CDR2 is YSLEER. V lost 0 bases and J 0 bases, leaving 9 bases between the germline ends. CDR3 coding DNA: TGCGCCAGCAGCCAAGATCCCGCTAGCTCCTACGAGCAGTACTTC. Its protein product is CASSQDPASSYEQYF.